This T cell receptor beta chain was documented in a study of blood T cells in healthy people across ages. Peripheral blood was drawn, about 9.1 milliliters per donor. Germline CDR1 and CDR2: SQVTM and ANQGSEA. Between the trimmed V and J ends, which lost 4 bases and 1 base, there was a span of 8 bases. The CDR3 is made up of 12 amino acids. To note about this clonotype: Its antigen is still unknown.

With a J-beta primer mix and a sample-barcoded 5' primer, a second PCR ran about 6 to 11 cycles. Every single cDNA molecule received a tag from a template-switch adaptor with 12 random nucleotides. TCRdb reprocessed the 5' RACE reads via MiXCR and lists one record per CDR3 protein. The sample includes hundreds of thousands of distinct CDR3 sequences, 55% to 65% of them seen just once. Points from the study as a whole: CMV infection status of these donors was not known.

This chain links TRBV29-1 with TRBJ2-7, with D possibly being TRBD1 (5 bases). The sequenced material came from blood. The clonotype originates from a man younger than 45 in good health. The CDR3 DNA reads TGCAGCGTTGCGGCAGGGTCCTACGAGCAGTACTTC. Translated: CSVAAGSYEQYF.